This TCR beta chain was recorded in a study of blood T cell repertoires in COVID-19 (dated by TCRdb to 2018 to 2020). Study-level background: Samples from collaborators originated in the United States, Italy and Spain and spanned both the acute and convalescent phases of COVID-19. The material from the prospective study consisted of cDNA or gDNA derived from T cells, B-cell-depleted T cells, or PBMCs. Deeply sampled blood TCRbeta repertoires from subjects exposed to, actively infected with, or recovered from COVID-19 were included in the dataset. The repertoires were released in a freely available public database intended as a resource for research on the immune response to SARS-CoV-2. Samples came from the ongoing ImmuneRACE study (first 160 participants) plus 1,254 subjects from 6 global collaborators. Sample metadata almost always included a de-identified subject ID, COVID-19 status, age in years and sex. Where available, HLA class I and class II types were taken from metadata supplied by the sample provider and were not determined by assay-based typing. Study-level results and caveats: The amount of clinical and demographic metadata varied by source and participant and was provided uncurated.

Each collaborating institution followed its own protocols to collect whole blood in K2EDTA tubes. Collaborator samples were shipped for TCRbeta analysis as frozen whole blood, isolated PBMCs, or DNA extracted from either sample type. V trim: 1 base; J trim: 5 bases; unmatched bases: 15. The CDR3 covers 19 residues, taking in both the cysteine and the phenylalanine. Only the CDR3 DNA is retained, 57 bases long and in frame from the first base. CDR1 and CDR2 are drawn from the germline V gene: SNHLY, FYNNEI. TCRbeta CDR3 regions were amplified from genomic DNA by means of the immunoSEQ Assay, a bias-controlled multiplex PCR. As for the original processing: Nucleated cell counts per sample were estimated from amplification of reference gene primers within the assay. To quantify the absolute abundance of each unique TCRbeta CDR3 rearrangement, sequence reads were collapsed and filtered. For each sample, productive Simpson clonality was calculated as the square root of Simpson's diversity index across productive rearrangements. Drawn from immuneACCESS, this table holds only the in-frame rearrangements with V and J called that TCRdb kept. Clones are partly lost; checked studies trace under half to an unresolved V gene and leave the rest unexplained. V, J and clone size are those of that table, while D and trimming were read from the DNA. The sample data list 470,000 or so clones, and about 89% of these were observed just once. The ten largest clones take up approximately 4.5% of the sample.

Regarding this clone: Its target antigen remains unknown. No per-base quality is available; no much larger clone lies one base away.

Sequencing used peripheral blood. Rearrangement joined TRBV2 to TRBJ2-3; TRBD2 lines up with 10 middle nucleotides. The clonotype comes from a woman aged 25 to 39 with acute or convalescent COVID-19. The CDR3 here reads CASSEGAKSGGAGIDTQYF. In nucleotides, the sequence is TGTGCCAGCAGTGAAGGGGCAAAAAGCGGGGGGGCCGGGATAGATACGCAGTATTTT.